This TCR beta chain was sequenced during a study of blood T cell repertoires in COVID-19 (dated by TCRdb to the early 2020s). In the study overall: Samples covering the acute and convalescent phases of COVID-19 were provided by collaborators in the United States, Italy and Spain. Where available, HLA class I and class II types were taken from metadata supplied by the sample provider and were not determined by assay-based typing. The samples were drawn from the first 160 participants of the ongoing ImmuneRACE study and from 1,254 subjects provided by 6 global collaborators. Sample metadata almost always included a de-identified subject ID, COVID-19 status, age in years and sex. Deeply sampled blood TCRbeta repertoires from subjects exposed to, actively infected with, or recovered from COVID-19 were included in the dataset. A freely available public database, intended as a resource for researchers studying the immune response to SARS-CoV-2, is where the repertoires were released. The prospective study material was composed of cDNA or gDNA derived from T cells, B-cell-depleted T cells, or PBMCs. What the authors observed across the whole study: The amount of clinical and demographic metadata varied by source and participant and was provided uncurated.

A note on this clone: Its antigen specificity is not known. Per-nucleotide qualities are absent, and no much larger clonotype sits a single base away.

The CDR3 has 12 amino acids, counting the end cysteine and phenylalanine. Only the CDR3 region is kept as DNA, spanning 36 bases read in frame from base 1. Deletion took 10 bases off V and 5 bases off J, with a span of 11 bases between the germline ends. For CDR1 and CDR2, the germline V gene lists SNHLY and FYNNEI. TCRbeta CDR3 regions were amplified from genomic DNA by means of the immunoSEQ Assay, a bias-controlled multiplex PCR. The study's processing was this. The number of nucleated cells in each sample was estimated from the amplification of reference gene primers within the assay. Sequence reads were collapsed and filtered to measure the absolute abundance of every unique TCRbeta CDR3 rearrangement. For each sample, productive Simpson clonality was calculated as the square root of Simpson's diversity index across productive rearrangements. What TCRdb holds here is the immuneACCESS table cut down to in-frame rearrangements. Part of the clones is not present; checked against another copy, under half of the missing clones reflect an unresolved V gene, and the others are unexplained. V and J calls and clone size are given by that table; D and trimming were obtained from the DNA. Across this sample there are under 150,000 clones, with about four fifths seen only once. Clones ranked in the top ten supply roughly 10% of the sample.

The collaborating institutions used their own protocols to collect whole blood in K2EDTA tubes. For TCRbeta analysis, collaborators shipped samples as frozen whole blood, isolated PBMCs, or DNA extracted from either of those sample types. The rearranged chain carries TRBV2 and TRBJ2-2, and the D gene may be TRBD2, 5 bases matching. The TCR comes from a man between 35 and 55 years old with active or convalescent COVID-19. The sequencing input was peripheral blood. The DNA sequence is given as TGTGCCAACGTGAGGGTGACCGGGGAGCTGTTTTTT. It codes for CANVRVTGELFF.